This paragraph reports one T cell receptor (beta chain). The sequenced template was cDNA made from the entire isolated RNA. Clones were sequenced by immunoSEQ multiplex PCR, and TCRdb holds only the in-frame ones, with some missing. Of about half a million clones detected, around 28% appear once; the ten largest clones hold 0.065%. The source of the sample is a study of beta chain features in type 1 diabetes. Germline CDR1 reads GTSNPN; CDR2 reads SVGIG (reference sequence). There are 14 residues in the CDR3. V lost 0 bases to trimming and J lost 9 bases; unmatched junction nucleotides: 10. The receptor's source is a young man in good health. Sequenced sample: naive CD4+ T cells from blood. The chain links TRBV30 to TRBJ2-7; 8 bases map to TRBD1. CDR3 coding DNA: TGTGCCTGGAGTGTACAGGGGGGCAGGATTATGCAGTACTTC. It translates to CAWSVQGGRIMQYF.